A selection of T cell receptor beta chains follows, all from one sample in a study of blood T cell repertoires in COVID-19. Sequencing was performed with immunoSEQ multiplex PCR; in TCRdb, only in-frame clones are kept and a portion is missing. The data show some 220,000 clones, around four fifths seen once. The sample was peripheral blood. Receptors were obtained from a woman aged 55-69 years with active or convalescent COVID-19. Both conserved end residues are part of each CDR3. The D gene is left open where the match is weak. Clone size is not always given. Where it is, it says once, few, many or a class for expanded clones.

TRBV27,TRBD2,NA,TRBJ2-2,TGTGCCAGCAGTTTAAGAGGACTAGCGGGAGTGGGGGCCACCGGGGAGCTGTTTTTT,CASSLRGLAGVGATGELFF
TRBV5-5,TRBD1,NA,TRBJ2-2,TGTGCCAGCAGCCCAATCGACAGGGCCGCGACGGCCGGGGAGCTGTTTTTT,CASSPIDRAATAGELFF
TRBV3-1/TRBV3-2,NA,once,TRBJ2-6,TGTGCCAGCAGCCAAGTTTCAGGAGGGGATTTCTCTGGGGCCAACGTCCTGACTTTC,CASSQVSGGDFSGANVLTF
TRBV9,TRBD2,NA,TRBJ2-2,TGTGCCAGCAGCACTCGAGCGGGAACCGGGGAGCTGTTTTTT,CASSTRAGTGELFF
TRBV10-2,NA,NA,TRBJ2-5,TGCGCCAGCAGCCTCGGGACTTCACTTGGAGAGACCCAGTACTTC,CASSLGTSLGETQYF
TRBV9,TRBD2,NA,TRBJ2-1,TGTGCCAGCAGCCTCATAGCGGGAGGGCGTTACAATGAGCAGTTCTTC,CASSLIAGGRYNEQFF
TRBV6-6,NA,NA,TRBJ2-1,TGTGCCAGCAGTTACTGGAGCGGGCGTAGTGAGCAGTTCTTC,CASSYWSGRSEQFF
TRBV19,TRBD1,NA,TRBJ1-2,TGTGCCAGTAGTATGATCGGGACAGGGATGGGCTATGGCTACACCTTC,CASSMIGTGMGYGYTF
TRBV29-1,TRBD1,NA,TRBJ2-3,TGCAGCGTGACCGGGACAGGGGGGACAGATACGCAGTATTTT,CSVTGTGGTDTQYF
TRBV28,NA,once,TRBJ2-5,TGTGCCAGCAGTTCCAACATCCAGCAAGAGACCCAGTACTTC,CASSSNIQQETQYF
TRBV28,TRBD2,NA,TRBJ2-7,TGTGCCAGCAGCCAAACCTCCCCGACTAGCGGGAACTACGAGCAGTACTTC,CASSQTSPTSGNYEQYF
TRBV5-1,NA,few,TRBJ1-1,TGCGCCAGCAGCACTTTTACAGGTATGAACACTGAAGCTTTCTTT,CASSTFTGMNTEAFF
TRBV11-2,NA,NA,TRBJ2-1,TGTGCCAGCAGCTTAAGGACGGTTACAGGGTTGTACAATGAGCAGTTCTTC,CASSLRTVTGLYNEQFF
TRBV28,NA,NA,TRBJ1-3,TGTGCCAGCAGTTTAACGGGGTCTGGAAACACCATATATTTT,CASSLTGSGNTIYF
TRBV5-4,TRBD2,NA,TRBJ2-2,TGTGCCAGCAGCTCCCAGAGGGGCGGGAGTGGAACCGGGGAGCTGTTTTTT,CASSSQRGGSGTGELFF
TRBV12-3/TRBV12-4,NA,NA,TRBJ1-1,TGTGCCAGCAGTGTCGGGATGAACACTGAAGCTTTCTTT,CASSVGMNTEAFF
TRBV4-2,NA,NA,TRBJ1-1,TGTGCCAGCAGCCAAGCCCCGACGAGGAACGAAGCTTTCTTT,CASSQAPTRNEAFF
TRBV24-1,NA,NA,TRBJ2-2,TGTGCCGCTAACAGGGGAGGTATCGGGGAGCTGTTTTTT,CAANRGGIGELFF
TRBV7-3,NA,NA,TRBJ2-5,TGTGCCAGCAGCTTAGGAGGTGGAGGGGTAGAGACCCAGTACTTC,CASSLGGGGVETQYF
TRBV7-9,NA,NA,TRBJ2-5,TGTGCCAGCAGCTTAACACCCCAAGAGACCCAGTACTTC,CASSLTPQETQYF
TRBV7-9,TRBD1,NA,TRBJ1-4,TGTGCCAGCAGCCCACCGGGGACAGCGATTAATGAAAAACTGTTTTTT,CASSPPGTAINEKLFF
TRBV27,TRBD2,NA,TRBJ2-2,TGTGCCAGCAGTTGGGGACTAGCGAACACCGGGGAGCTGTTTTTT,CASSWGLANTGELFF